This TCR beta chain was sequenced during a study of blood T cell repertoires in COVID-19. Study summary: PBMCs, B-cell-depleted T cells, or T cells were the source of the cDNA or gDNA that made up the material.

Produced via immunoSEQ multiplex PCR; TCRdb's table is partial and in-frame only. Among about 320,000 clones listed, roughly 85% were seen once. CDR1 and CDR2 from the germline V gene are SQVTM and ANQGSEA. V was pared by 5 bases and J by 3 bases, with 11 bases between. CDR3 length: 13 amino acids. V and J are TRBV29-1 and TRBJ1-3; maybe TRBD1 (6 bases). The source of this sequence is a human donor in a cohort sampled during active COVID-19. Sequenced: peripheral blood. The CDR3 loop reads CSVTGFRGNTIYF. The CDR3 DNA follows: TGCAGCGTTACAGGGTTTCGTGGAAACACCATATATTTT.